This entry is about one T cell receptor beta chain. Its target is unknown. TCRdb's table, derived via immunoSEQ multiplex PCR, lists solely in-frame clones and lacks some. The sample records approximately 50,000 clones, more than 80% being singletons. This CDR3 is built from 15 residues. In germline, CDR1 is SGHNT, CDR2 YYREEE (reference sequence). With 9 bases removed from V and 0 bases from J, the gap between germline ends came to 18 bases. The source of the sample is a study of T cell responses to AZD1222 COVID-19 vaccine. General study results and limits: Females made up more of the donors, who were largely white British, and clonal diversity may have come out too low. Along spike, vaccine-associated CD4 TCRs were found throughout, with dominance at 160-218 and 743-854. Nearly half of the spike-specific TCRs reportedly recognize variant regions that carry no mutations.

The J gene is TRBJ1-1, the V gene TRBV5-4; the D gene is possibly TRBD1 (6 bases). This receptor was taken from an adult in good health. Material: peripheral blood, obtained on day 0 of MenACWY control vaccination. In DNA form, the CDR3 reads TGTGCCATTTACAGGGAAAACTTAATGAACACTGAAGCTTTCTTT. It is translated as CAIYRENLMNTEAFF.